Listed below are T cell receptor beta chains from one sample, sequenced in a study of CD8 T cells in Susac syndrome. TCRdb independently ran MiXCR on the immunoSEQ multiplex PCR reads; one entry per CDR3 protein. The sample comprises more than 150,000 distinct CDR3 sequences, nearly 97% of which are singletons, and around 0.15% rests with the top ten. The specimen was CD8+ T cells from PBMCs. The receptors derive from a human donor with multiple sclerosis. Both conserved end residues are part of each CDR3. Fields, in order: CDR3 protein, CDR3 DNA, J gene, V gene, clone size, D gene. A D gene is named only where the DNA matches it firmly. The size field is filled for only some rows; it gives once, few, many or a size class.

CASRVDRDRESEKLFF	TGTGCCAGCAGAGTCGACCGGGACAGGGAGAGTGAAAAACTGTTTTTT	TRBJ1-4	TRBV25-1	NA	TRBD1
CASSPLGPNTEAFF	TGTGCCAGCAGTCCCCTGGGACCGAACACTGAAGCTTTCTTT	TRBJ1-1	TRBV12-3/TRBV12-4	NA	NA
CASSWDNNNEQFF	TGCGCCAGCAGCTGGGACAATAACAATGAGCAGTTCTTC	TRBJ2-1	TRBV5-1	NA	NA
CASSGLARETQYF	TGTGCCAGCAGTGGACTAGCGCGAGAGACCCAGTACTTC	TRBJ2-5	TRBV6-5	NA	TRBD2
CASLGGNYGYTF	TGTGCCAGCCTGGGGGGGAACTATGGCTACACCTTC	TRBJ1-2	TRBV6-5	NA	NA
CSVEIEGQINYGYTF	TGCAGCGTTGAAATCGAAGGACAGATTAACTATGGCTACACCTTC	TRBJ1-2	TRBV29-1	NA	NA
CAWSPRGLGNQPQHF	TGTGCCTGGAGTCCTAGGGGGCTCGGCAATCAGCCCCAGCATTTT	TRBJ1-5	TRBV30	NA	TRBD1
CAWKVVGPHGSGYTF	TGTGCCTGGAAGGTGGTAGGACCCCATGGGTCTGGCTACACCTTC	TRBJ1-2	TRBV30	NA	NA
CANSGGSGEQFF	TGTGCCAACAGCGGGGGGTCGGGGGAGCAGTTCTTC	TRBJ2-1	TRBV12-3/TRBV12-4	NA	TRBD2
CASSLVRGDTEAFF	TGCGCCAGCAGCTTGGTGAGAGGGGACACTGAAGCTTTCTTT	TRBJ1-1	TRBV5-1	NA	NA
CSARNTDYNEQFF	TGCAGTGCTAGAAATACCGATTACAATGAGCAGTTCTTC	TRBJ2-1	TRBV20-1	NA	NA
CATSRARGGPGGPDTQYF	TGTGCCACCAGCAGAGCTAGAGGAGGCCCGGGGGGACCAGATACGCAGTATTTT	TRBJ2-3	TRBV15	NA	TRBD2
CATSRINRGPDTQYF	TGTGCCACCAGCAGGATCAACAGGGGGCCAGATACGCAGTATTTT	TRBJ2-3	TRBV15	NA	TRBD1
CASSLLTEYEQYF	TGTGCCAGCAGCTTACTGACTGAATACGAGCAGTACTTC	TRBJ2-7	TRBV11-2	once	NA
CASSLGRRRYEQYF	TGTGCCAGCAGTTTAGGCCGAAGGAGGTACGAGCAGTACTTC	TRBJ2-7	TRBV27	NA	NA
CASSFWGVLASGATDTQYF	TGTGCCAGCAGTTTTTGGGGGGTTCTGGCTAGCGGGGCTACAGATACGCAGTATTTT	TRBJ2-3	TRBV27	NA	TRBD2
CASSQDWARDNEQFF	TGTGCCAGCAGCCAAGATTGGGCCCGAGACAATGAGCAGTTCTTC	TRBJ2-1	TRBV3-1	NA	NA
CSVLVPYEQYF	TGCAGCGTCTTAGTGCCCTACGAGCAGTACTTC	TRBJ2-7	TRBV29-1	NA	NA
CASSFRTGGIEETQYF	TGTGCCAGCAGCTTTAGGACAGGGGGCATTGAGGAGACCCAGTACTTC	TRBJ2-5	TRBV9	NA	TRBD1
CAWSPGPLDEQYF	TGTGCCTGGAGTCCGGGACCCTTGGACGAGCAGTACTTC	TRBJ2-7	TRBV30	NA	NA
CASSGTGTGPLETQYF	TGTGCCAGCAGCGGGACCGGGACAGGCCCCTTGGAGACCCAGTACTTC	TRBJ2-5	TRBV9	once	TRBD1
CASSRDAQSYNEQFF	TGTGCCAGCAGCCGTGATGCACAATCCTACAATGAGCAGTTCTTC	TRBJ2-1	TRBV7-2	NA	NA
CASSLGLFNQPQHF	TGTGCCAGCAGTTTGGGACTCTTCAATCAGCCCCAGCATTTT	TRBJ1-5	TRBV27	NA	NA
CASMANLNTEAFF	TGTGCCAGCATGGCCAACTTGAACACTGAAGCTTTCTTT	TRBJ1-1	TRBV2	NA	NA
CSAREAGELLQETQYF	TGCAGTGCTAGAGAAGCGGGGGAGCTTTTACAAGAGACCCAGTACTTC	TRBJ2-5	TRBV20-1	NA	TRBD2
CASSLRGQETQYF	TGTGCCAGCAGCTTAAGGGGGCAAGAGACCCAGTACTTC	TRBJ2-5	TRBV7-8	NA	NA
CSARGARDDGYTF	TGCAGCGCCAGAGGGGCCAGGGACGATGGCTACACCTTC	TRBJ1-2	TRBV29-1	NA	NA
CASSLSGGVTGELFF	TGCGCCAGCAGCTTGTCCGGAGGGGTTACCGGGGAGCTGTTTTTT	TRBJ2-2	TRBV5-1	NA	NA
CSATYRRDTQYF	TGCAGTGCGACCTATAGGAGGGATACGCAGTATTTT	TRBJ2-3	TRBV20-1	NA	NA
CASTYSNQPQHF	TGTGCCAGCACCTATAGCAATCAGCCCCAGCATTTT	TRBJ1-5	TRBV6-5	NA	NA
CASSPGGGEAFF	TGTGCCAGCAGCCCTGGGGGAGGTGAAGCTTTCTTT	TRBJ1-1	TRBV14	NA	NA
CASWAGSKAFF	TGTGCCAGCTGGGCAGGATCGAAGGCTTTCTTT	TRBJ1-1	TRBV19	NA	NA
CASSHGIMNTEAFF	TGTGCCAGCAGCCACGGGATCATGAACACTGAAGCTTTCTTT	TRBJ1-1	TRBV3-1	NA	NA
CASSLLASGGEPQHF	TGTGCCAGCAGCTTACTGGCGTCAGGGGGTGAGCCCCAGCATTTT	TRBJ1-5	TRBV7-2	NA	TRBD1